The clone carrying this T cell receptor (beta chain) was found once. A read error may account for a junction end that differs from germline. This specimen comes from a study of blood T cell repertoires in COVID-19. Study-level background: T cells, B-cell-depleted T cells, or PBMCs supplied cDNA or gDNA.

This CDR3 has 11 residues. CDR1 and CDR2 from the germline V gene are DFQATT and SNEGSKA (reference sequence). During active infection, Seattle patients enrolled and were then monitored through disease. TCRdb's copy holds only in-frame clones and misses some; the assay was immunoSEQ multiplex PCR. The data hold approximately 260,000 clones, with 90% observed a single time. The clonotype comes from a woman aged 55-70 years with COVID-19, enrolled during active disease. V is TRBV20-1 and J is TRBJ1-1; D not certain. Sample: peripheral blood. The CDR3 DNA is TGCAGTCCTAGGACTTACACTGAAGCTTTCTTT. This encodes CSPRTYTEAFF.